These 27 T cell receptor beta chains were sequenced from one sample in a study of cytomegalovirus exposure and HLA in healthy donors. Here immunoSEQ multiplex PCR was the method, and the copy in TCRdb shows in-frame clones only, minus some. The sample holds approximately 54,000 clones, roughly 87% seen once. Sequenced input: PBMCs. These receptors originate from a woman aged 18-29 years in good health and CMV-seropositive.

The chain uses TRBV18 and TRBJ1-6; D is ambiguous. CDR1 and CDR2 (germline): KGHSH, LQKENI. Trimming pared 2 bases from V and 7 bases from J, leaving 15 bases between. There are 16 residues in the CDR3. The CDR3 loop reads CASSPVDRGSNSPLHF. In nucleotides, the CDR3 is TGTGCCAGCTCACCAGTGGATCGGGGTTCAAATTCACCCCTCCACTTT.

This chain links TRBV6-1 with TRBJ2-7, with TRBD1 matching over 7 bases. CDR3 length: 14 amino acids. Germline CDR1 is MNHNS and CDR2 is SASEGT. V lost 0 bases to trimming and J lost 6 bases; unmatched junction nucleotides: 5. The CDR3 DNA reads TGTGCCAGCAGTGAAGCTTTGACAGGGATCGAGCAGTACTTC. Translating gives CASSEALTGIEQYF.

The chain uses TRBV19 and TRBJ1-1; 7 nucleotides match TRBD1. Trimming cost V 1 base and J 1 base; bases outside gene matches: 9. CDR1 and CDR2 (germline): LNHDA, SQIVND (reference sequence). The CDR3 runs to 17 residues. CDR3 residues: CASSIASNRDRNTEAFF. The CDR3 bases are TGTGCCAGTAGTATAGCTTCAAACCGGGACAGGAACACTGAAGCTTTCTTT.

The chain is built from TRBV7-3 and TRBJ2-3, with TRBD1 matching 9 bases. Germline V lookup: CDR1 SGHTA, CDR2 FQGTGA. CDR3 length equals 17 residues. Trimming removed 2 bases from V and 1 base from J; junction bases left unmatched: 7. For the CDR3, the DNA is TGTGCCAGCAGCTTAGACTGGACAGGGGAAGGCACAGATACGCAGTATTTT. This sequence encodes CASSLDWTGEGTDTQYF.

This clone was detected only once. CDR3 in amino acids: CASSLEREPSYEQYF. CDR3 bases: TGTGCCAGCAGCTTAGAGCGGGAACCGAGCTACGAGCAGTACTTC. The chain uses TRBV11-3 and TRBJ2-7; D might be TRBD2 (6 bases). The V end lost 0 bases, the J end lost 3 bases, and 12 bases lay between the germline ends. This CDR3 contains 15 residues. Germline values: CDR1 SGHNT, CDR2 YENEEA.

V and J are TRBV28 and TRBJ1-1; TRBD1 aligns across 7 bases. CDR1 and CDR2 (germline): MDHEN, SYDVKM. This CDR3 comprises 15 residues. CDR3 amino acids: CAAVTGVEQNTEAFF. CDR3 sequence (DNA): TGTGCTGCTGTTACAGGGGTAGAACAGAACACTGAAGCTTTCTTT.

The chain combines TRBV19 with TRBJ1-6; 9 bases agree with TRBD1. CDR3 length equals 17 residues. Germline V gives CDR1 LNHDA, CDR2 SQIVND (reference sequence). With V trimmed by 1 base and J by 5 bases, 6 bases remained unmatched. The CDR3 spells CASSIASGTGHNSPLHF. CDR3 nucleotides: TGTGCCAGTAGTATAGCCTCCGGGACAGGGCATAATTCACCCCTCCACTTT.

This chain links TRBV5-1 with TRBJ1-3; D is possibly TRBD1 (5 bases). This CDR3 spans 15 amino acids. Germline V CDR1 and CDR2: SGHRS, YFSETQ. V was pared by 7 bases and J by 0 bases, with 14 bases between. The CDR3 loop is CASGKDTTSGNTIYF. The CDR3 DNA reads TGCGCCAGCGGAAAGGACACGACCTCTGGAAACACCATATATTTT. The whole variable domain, remainder taken from reference TRBV5-1 and TRBJ1-3, is KAGVTQTPRYLIKTRGQQVTLSCSPISGHRSVSWYQQTPGQGLQFLFEYFSETQRNKGNFPGRFSGRQFSNSRSEMNVSTLELGDSALYLCASGKDTTSGNTIYFGEGSWLTVV.

This clone was observed once. The chain recombines TRBV7-6 with TRBJ2-2; TRBD2 agrees at 8 bases. Trimming cost V 4 bases and J 5 bases; bases outside gene matches: 6. Germline V CDR1 and CDR2: SGHVS, FNYEAQ. The CDR3 loop spans 15 amino acids. The CDR3: CASSSSGTRTGELFF. The CDR3 DNA reads as TGTGCCAGCAGCTCATCCGGGACTAGAACCGGGGAGCTGTTTTTT.

The J gene is TRBJ1-2, the V gene TRBV5-1, with TRBD1 as a possible D gene (5 bases). Germline V lookup: CDR1 SGHRS, CDR2 YFSETQ. The CDR3 has 13 amino acids. The ends were cut back, 0 bases at V and 7 bases at J, with 10 bases in the middle. The CDR3 reads CASSLDGRGGYTF. In DNA, the CDR3 is TGCGCCAGCAGCTTGGACGGGAGGGGTGGCTACACCTTC.

J is TRBJ1-3 and V is TRBV5-8; D is ambiguous. The CDR3 runs to 15 residues. V was trimmed by 5 bases and J by 4 bases, leaving 16 bases between them. From germline, CDR1 is SGHTS and CDR2 YDEGEE. CDR3 in DNA: TGTGCCAGCAGTCGGACTGCGTCGGCCGGAAACACCATATATTTT. The encoded protein is CASSRTASAGNTIYF.

The CDR3 DNA is TGTGCCAGCAGCTTGACAGGGTTGAACACTGAAGCTTTCTTT. Amino acid sequence: CASSLTGLNTEAFF. This chain links TRBV5-5 with TRBJ1-1, with a possible D match to TRBD1 (6 bases). CDR3 length equals 14 residues. Trimming removed 1 base from V and 0 bases from J, with 7 bases in between. Germline V gives CDR1 SGHKS, CDR2 YYEKEE (reference sequence).

The rearrangement links TRBV30 to TRBJ1-5; no firm D call. Trimming took 8 bases from V and 9 from J, leaving 5 bases between them. In germline, CDR1 is GTSNPN, CDR2 SVGIG (reference sequence). The CDR3 covers 8 residues. CDR3 in DNA: TGTGCCCCCCGGCCCCAGCATTTT. Translation gives CAPRPQHF.

The genes are TRBV18 and TRBJ1-2, with TRBD1 identical over 9 bases. With V trimmed by 2 bases and J by 2 bases, 3 bases remained unmatched. The germline gives CDR1 KGHSH, CDR2 LQKENI. The CDR3 covers 15 residues. The CDR3 loop is CASSPRDRENYGYTF. The CDR3, as DNA: TGTGCCAGCTCACCAAGGGACAGGGAGAACTATGGCTACACCTTC.

The V and J genes are TRBV6-5 and TRBJ1-5; D gene ambiguous. This CDR3 spans 13 amino acids. Trimming removed 4 bases from V and 4 bases from J, with 8 bases in between. The germline gives CDR1 MNHEY, CDR2 SVGAGI. CDR3: CASSWTGNQPQHF. The CDR3 DNA sequence: TGTGCCAGCAGTTGGACGGGGAATCAGCCCCAGCATTTT.

The genes are TRBV7-8 and TRBJ1-3; D call uncertain. CDR1 SGHVS and CDR2 FQNEAQ come from the germline V gene. The CDR3 runs 15 residues. The germline V and J ends were trimmed by 5 bases and 4 bases, with 15 bases remaining between them. The CDR3 DNA is TGTGCCAGCAGCCCCGCCCGGGTTCGGGGAAACACCATATATTTT. Its protein product is CASSPARVRGNTIYF.

The chain uses TRBV27 and TRBJ1-2; D uncertain. The V and J ends lost 6 bases and 2 bases respectively, with 13 bases between them. Germline values: CDR1 MNHEY, CDR2 SMNVEV (reference sequence). The CDR3 length is 14 residues. CDR3 in amino acids: CASRNSGKNYGYTF. CDR3 nucleotide sequence: TGTGCCAGCAGGAATTCGGGGAAAAACTATGGCTACACCTTC.

The chain is built from TRBV9 and TRBJ2-7, with 12 positions matching TRBD2. CDR1 and CDR2 from the germline V gene are SGDLS and YYNGEE. Trimming at V came to 4 bases and at J to 0 bases, leaving 5 bases not matched to a gene. The CDR3 contains 16 residues. The CDR3 sequence: CASSPRLAGASYEQYF. The CDR3 DNA follows: TGTGCCAGCAGCCCTCGACTAGCGGGGGCCTCCTACGAGCAGTACTTC.

The chain is built from TRBV9 and TRBJ2-1, with a possible D match to TRBD2 (5 bases). This CDR3 is 15 amino acids long. Germline-derived CDR1 and CDR2 are SGDLS and YYNGEE. V lost 0 bases, J lost 2 bases, and 9 bases lay in between. Here the CDR3 reads CASSVGGSAYNEQFF. The CDR3 DNA reads TGTGCCAGCAGCGTAGGGGGTAGCGCCTACAATGAGCAGTTCTTC.

The V and J genes are TRBV6-5 and TRBJ1-3; D is uncertain. V was clipped by 4 bases and J by 7 bases, with 5 bases between them. Germline CDR1 reads MNHEY; CDR2 reads SVGAGI. This CDR3 contains 11 residues. CDR3 protein: CASSSRNTIYF. The CDR3 DNA sequence: TGTGCCAGCAGTTCCCGGAACACCATATATTTT.

This clone has a handful of counts. The chain recombines TRBV19 with TRBJ1-6; weak D call: TRBD1 (5 bases). In germline, CDR1 is LNHDA, CDR2 SQIVND (reference sequence). The CDR3 is made up of 13 amino acids. Trimming stripped 5 bases from V and 8 bases from J, with 10 bases between. Here the CDR3 DNA reads TGTGCCAGTAGTCAAAAAGGGGATTCACCCCTCCACTTT. Protein: CASSQKGDSPLHF.

This chain uses TRBV5-6 with TRBJ1-2; TRBD1 aligns across 9 bases. Unmatched junction bases numbered 11, after V lost 4 bases and J lost 7 bases. This CDR3 comprises 15 residues. Germline V gives CDR1 SGHDT, CDR2 YYEEEE. The CDR3: CASSPKNRGRAGYTF. The CDR3 region has the DNA TGTGCCAGCAGCCCCAAGAACAGGGGGCGAGCTGGCTACACCTTC. Full variable domain (outside the CDR3, taken from reference TRBV5-6 and TRBJ1-2): DAGVTQSPTHLIKTRGQQVTLRCSPKSGHDTVSWYQQALGQGPQFIFQYYEEEERQRGNFPDRFSGHQFPNYSSELNVNALLLGDSALYLCASSPKNRGRAGYTFGSGTRLTVV.

The rearrangement joins TRBV29-1 to TRBJ2-1; possibly TRBD1 for D (6 bases). This CDR3 comprises 13 residues. V was trimmed by 7 bases and J by 5 bases, leaving 15 bases between them. Looked up from germline, CDR1 is SQVTM and CDR2 is ANQGSEA. The DNA for the CDR3 is TGCAGCGGTGCAAGTACAGGGAACAATGAGCAGTTCTTC. It codes for CSGASTGNNEQFF.

This rearrangement joins TRBV18 to TRBJ1-4; 8 bases agree with TRBD1. The CDR3 covers 16 residues. V lost 4 bases and J lost 1; bases outside the gene matches: 5. From germline, CDR1 is KGHSH and CDR2 LQKENI. The CDR3: CASSQGQGGTNEKLFF. CDR3 coding DNA: TGTGCCAGCTCACAAGGACAGGGTGGAACTAATGAAAAACTGTTTTTT.

Only one count was recorded for this clone. This chain joins TRBV5-4 and TRBJ2-2; the match to TRBD2 covers 8 bases. The CDR3 sequence is 16 residues long. CDR1 SGHNT and CDR2 YYREEE come from the germline V gene (reference sequence). With 6 bases clipped from V and 3 bases from J, the junction kept 10 bases outside the gene matches. CDR3 loop: CASKSSGLAYTGELFF. CDR3 in DNA: TGTGCCAGCAAGTCTTCCGGACTAGCCTACACCGGGGAGCTGTTTTTT.

This clone showed up just a few times. The V gene is TRBV2, the J gene TRBJ2-3; 8 bases are a match to TRBD2. The CDR3 covers 17 residues. Germline V gene lookup returns CDR1 SNHLY and CDR2 FYNNEI. J was trimmed by 0 bases and V by 8 bases; bases with no gene match: 13. CDR3 sequence reads: CASGSGTSRTSTDTQYF. The CDR3 nucleotides read TGTGCCAGCGGATCCGGGACTAGTAGAACTAGCACAGATACGCAGTATTTT.

The chain is built from TRBV9 and TRBJ1-1; 8 bases fit TRBD1. The CDR3 runs to 15 residues. Germline CDR1 and CDR2: SGDLS and YYNGEE. V lost 4 bases and J lost 0; bases outside the gene matches: 5. The CDR3 DNA follows: TGTGCCAGCAGCTCTCGACAGGGGATGAACACTGAAGCTTTCTTT. It is translated as CASSSRQGMNTEAFF.